This is a list of T cell receptor beta chains from one sample in a study of regulatory T cells in long-lasting Graves disease. TCRdb itself ran the multiplex PCR reads through MiXCR, one entry per CDR3 protein. The sample contains 600,000 to 850,000 distinct CDR3 sequences, 25% to 35% of which appear only once. The sequencing used peripheral blood mononuclear cells (PBMCs), collected when the disease was refractory, from a patient treated with antithyroid drugs. The receptors shown here come from a female donor with Graves disease. Each CDR3 is given with its conserved first and last residue. The D gene is left open where the match is weak. Size is stated for part of the rows, as once, few or many counts, or as a class when the clone is expanded.

d_call	v_call	clone_size	j_call	cdr3_nt	cdr3_aa
-	TRBV20-1	few	TRBJ1-4	TGCAGTGCGCCAGGGGTATCTAATGAAAAACTGTTTTTT	CSAPGVSNEKLFF
TRBD1	TRBV2	many	TRBJ1-5	TGTGCCAGCAGTCTGGACAGGGGTGTGCAGCCCCAGCATTTT	CASSLDRGVQPQHF
-	TRBV12-3/TRBV12-4	-	TRBJ2-3	TGTGCCAGCAGTTTAGGACTAGAGCCTCATACGCAGTATTTT	CASSLGLEPHTQYF
-	TRBV6-2/TRBV6-3	-	TRBJ2-7	TGTGCCAGCCTCCGGGACGGAGATTACGAGCAGTACTTC	CASLRDGDYEQYF
TRBD2	TRBV6-2/TRBV6-3	-	TRBJ2-5	TGTGCCAGCAGTTACGCAAGGACTAGCGGTGAAGAGACCCAGTACTTC	CASSYARTSGEETQYF
-	TRBV2	-	TRBJ1-1	TGTGCCAGTCAGTCTAGTATGGGGGAGAACACTGAAGCTTTCTTT	CASQSSMGENTEAFF
TRBD1	TRBV24-1	-	TRBJ1-2	TGTGCCACCAGTGACCGGACAGGGCCCGACTATGGCTACACCTTC	CATSDRTGPDYGYTF
TRBD1	TRBV6-1	few	TRBJ1-2	TGTGCCAGCACCCCGGGGACAGTCGTGGTCTATGGCTACACCTTC	CASTPGTVVVYGYTF
TRBD1	TRBV11-2	many	TRBJ2-5	TGTGCCAGCAGCTTCTCTGGACAGGGGAGAGAGACCCAGTACTTC	CASSFSGQGRETQYF
TRBD1	TRBV6-1	-	TRBJ1-2	TGTGCCAGCAGTCAAACCACAGGGGTCCCTGGCTACACCTTC	CASSQTTGVPGYTF
TRBD1	TRBV5-1	many	TRBJ1-1	TGCGCCAGCAGCCCCGGCAGGGGGGGAGGAGATACTGAAGCTTTCTTT	CASSPGRGGGDTEAFF
TRBD2	TRBV20-1	-	TRBJ2-7	TGCAGTGCCTATAGTGCGAGAGCGGGAGGCTTCGAGCAGTACTTC	CSAYSARAGGFEQYF
-	TRBV11-2	few	TRBJ2-7	TGTGCCAGCAGCTTAGAAGGAGCGGCACCCTACGAGCAGTACTTC	CASSLEGAAPYEQYF
-	TRBV6-8	few	TRBJ1-1	TGTGCCAGCAGTTACCGGGACGAACCGAAGACTGAAGCTTTCTTT	CASSYRDEPKTEAFF
-	TRBV5-5	-	TRBJ1-1	TGTGCCAGCAGCTTGTATATAGAGATGAACACTGAAGCTTTCTTT	CASSLYIEMNTEAFF
-	TRBV29-1	few	TRBJ2-4	TGCAGCGCCTGGGGTGGGGGAGCCAAAAACATTCAGTACTTC	CSAWGGGAKNIQYF
TRBD1	TRBV19	-	TRBJ2-7	TGTGCCAGTAGCCCCCTGGAACGGGACAGTGCTACCTACGAGCAGTACTTC	CASSPLERDSATYEQYF
TRBD1	TRBV6-1	-	TRBJ1-1	TGTGCCAGCAGGGAGACAGGGGAGAAGGGAGCTTTCTTT	CASRETGEKGAFF
TRBD1	TRBV12-3/TRBV12-4	many	TRBJ1-4	TGTGCCAGCAGTTTAGGGGACAGGCCTGAAAAACTGTTTTTT	CASSLGDRPEKLFF
TRBD1	TRBV7-3	-	TRBJ2-2	TGTGCCAGCAGCTTAACGGGGACAGGGATAGCGGCCGGGGAGCTGTTTTTT	CASSLTGTGIAAGELFF
-	TRBV19	few	TRBJ1-2	TGTGCCAGTACCTTTAGACCCCGCCAAGGAGGCTACACCTTC	CASTFRPRQGGYTF
-	TRBV12-3/TRBV12-4	few	TRBJ1-1	TGTGCCAGCAGTTTAGACGGCAGGGTGGGAACTGAAGCTTTCTTT	CASSLDGRVGTEAFF
-	TRBV6-2/TRBV6-3	-	TRBJ1-2	TGTGCCAGCAAAGGGGTCTATGACTACACCTTC	CASKGVYDYTF
-	TRBV28	many	TRBJ2-5	TGTGCCAGCAGTCCGTCGGTCGGAGAGACCCAGTACTTC	CASSPSVGETQYF
TRBD1	TRBV5-6	-	TRBJ1-1	TGTGCCAGCAGCTCTTCCGGGACAGGAACTGAAGCTTTCTTT	CASSSSGTGTEAFF
-	TRBV6-1	-	TRBJ1-6	TGTGCCAGCAAGTGGGAATATAATTCACCCCTCCACTTT	CASKWEYNSPLHF
-	TRBV5-1	-	TRBJ1-2	TGCGCCAGCAGCTCAACGGTTAACTATGGCTACACCTTC	CASSSTVNYGYTF
TRBD1	TRBV20-1	-	TRBJ1-1	TGCAGTGCTAGTCGACCAGGGGGGGGCGCTTTCTTT	CSASRPGGGAFF
TRBD2	TRBV11-2	many	TRBJ2-7	TGTGCCAGCAGCTTAGTGGCGGGAGCGGGGTACGAGCAGTACTTC	CASSLVAGAGYEQYF
-	TRBV28	many	TRBJ1-2	TGTGCCAGCACCGACGGGGCTAGTGGCTACACCTTC	CASTDGASGYTF
TRBD2	TRBV10-3	-	TRBJ2-2	TGTGCCATCAGTGCAGCGGGACTAGCGGAGAACACCGGGGAGCTGTTTTTT	CAISAAGLAENTGELFF
TRBD1	TRBV12-3/TRBV12-4	-	TRBJ1-1	TGTGCCAGCAGGGGGACAGGGGGAGGGGAGGACACTGAAGCTTTCTTT	CASRGTGGGEDTEAFF
TRBD1	TRBV12-3/TRBV12-4	-	TRBJ1-2	TGTGCCAGCAGGCCACTTACAGGGGCCGGTGCCTATGGCTACACCTTC	CASRPLTGAGAYGYTF
TRBD2	TRBV10-3	many	TRBJ2-7	TGTGCCATCGGAAGCGGGACCTTATACGAGCAGTACTTC	CAIGSGTLYEQYF
-	TRBV27	many	TRBJ1-2	TGTGCCAGCAGTTTGGCAAAGTCTAACTATGGCTACACCTTC	CASSLAKSNYGYTF
-	TRBV2	-	TRBJ2-7	TGTGCCAGCAGAGAAATCGGACGGACCTACGAGCAGTACTTC	CASREIGRTYEQYF
-	TRBV20-1	-	TRBJ2-5	TGCAGTGCTAGCCACCAAGAGACCCAGTACTTC	CSASHQETQYF
-	TRBV7-9	-	TRBJ1-5	TGTGCCAGCAGCCGAGACGGGGCTGGCAATCAGCCCCAGCATTTT	CASSRDGAGNQPQHF
-	TRBV29-1	few	TRBJ2-2	TGCAGCGGTGTGGGGGGGCAGAGCACCGGGGAGCTGTTTTTT	CSGVGGQSTGELFF
-	TRBV3-1	once	TRBJ1-2	TGTGCCAGCAGCCAAGATCGAATGACAGCCTATGGCTACACCTTC	CASSQDRMTAYGYTF
-	TRBV19	-	TRBJ1-1	TGTGCCAGTAGTATGCTCCAGGGCCTGAACACTGAAGCTTTCTTT	CASSMLQGLNTEAFF
-	TRBV4-1	many	TRBJ1-4	TGCGCCAGCAGCCATAGTTGGGGAAGCGAAAAACTGTTTTTT	CASSHSWGSEKLFF
-	TRBV7-9	-	TRBJ2-7	TGTGCCAGCAGCATTGACACGGTTGTGGGCGAGCAGTACTTC	CASSIDTVVGEQYF
-	TRBV6-1	-	TRBJ1-4	TGTGCCGTGGGCAACAATGAAAAACTGTTTTTT	CAVGNNEKLFF
TRBD2	TRBV2	few	TRBJ2-2	TGTGCCAGCAGCCGATGGACTAGCGGGTCCCGGGGGACCGGGGAGCTGTTTTTT	CASSRWTSGSRGTGELFF
-	TRBV19	-	TRBJ1-5	TGTGCCAGCTGGAGGGGCTATAGCAATCAGCCCCAGCATTTT	CASWRGYSNQPQHF
TRBD1	TRBV12-3/TRBV12-4	few	TRBJ1-1	TGTGCCAGCAGTCCAGTGAAGGGGGCGAACACTGAAGCTTTCTTT	CASSPVKGANTEAFF
TRBD2	TRBV3-1	-	TRBJ2-4	TGTGCCAGCAGCCAAGTTCTTGCGGGAGGAGCCAAAAACATTCAGTACTTC	CASSQVLAGGAKNIQYF
TRBD1	TRBV2	few	TRBJ1-2	TGTGCCAGCAGGGACAGGGGAGCCTATGGCTACACCTTC	CASRDRGAYGYTF
-	TRBV5-1	few	TRBJ2-7	TGCGCCAGCAGCTTGTTACTGGGACTGGACTACGAGCAGTACTTC	CASSLLLGLDYEQYF
TRBD2	TRBV6-1	few	TRBJ2-2	TGTGCCAGCAGTCCTAGCGGGAGGGCCTTCGGGGGCGGGGAGCTGTTTTTT	CASSPSGRAFGGGELFF
-	TRBV12-3/TRBV12-4	many	TRBJ2-7	TGTGCCAGCAGTTTCGGCGGGCTCTCTTACGAGCAGTACTTC	CASSFGGLSYEQYF
TRBD2	TRBV6-9	-	TRBJ2-7	TGTGCCAGCAGTTACGCGGGACTAGCGGGCCGCGAGCAGTACTTC	CASSYAGLAGREQYF
-	TRBV7-6	few	TRBJ1-1	TGTGCCAGCAGCCCAGGGGTAATCACTGAAGCTTTCTTT	CASSPGVITEAFF
-	TRBV6-1	many	TRBJ2-5	TGTGCCAGCAGTGACCTACAGGGATTTAGGGAGACCCAGTACTTC	CASSDLQGFRETQYF
-	TRBV6-2/TRBV6-3	many	TRBJ1-2	TGTGCCAGCAGTTACCGGGCCCAGGATGGCTACACCTTC	CASSYRAQDGYTF